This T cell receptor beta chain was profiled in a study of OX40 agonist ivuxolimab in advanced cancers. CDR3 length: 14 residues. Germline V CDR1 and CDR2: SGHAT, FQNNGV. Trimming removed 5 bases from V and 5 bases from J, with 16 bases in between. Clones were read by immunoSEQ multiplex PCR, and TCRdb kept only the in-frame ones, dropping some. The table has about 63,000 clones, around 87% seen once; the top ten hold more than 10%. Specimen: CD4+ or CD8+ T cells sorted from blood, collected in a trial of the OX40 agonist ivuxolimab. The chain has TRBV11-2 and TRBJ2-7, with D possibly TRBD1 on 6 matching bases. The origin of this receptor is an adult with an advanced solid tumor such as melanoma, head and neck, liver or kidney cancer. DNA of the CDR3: TGTGCCAGCAGCCACAGGGTACCTTCCGACGAGCAGTACTTC. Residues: CASSHRVPSDEQYF.